This record concerns one TCR beta chain sequence. Its binding antigen is unknown. No base quality values were provided; no much bigger clone lies one nucleotide off. The sample is drawn from a study of blood T cell repertoires in COVID-19 (dated by TCRdb to between 2020 and 2021). Study-wide context: Collaborator samples came from the United States, Italy and Spain and covered acute and convalescent phases of COVID-19. Where available, HLA class I and class II types were obtained from metadata supplied by the sample provider rather than from assay-based typing. The prospective study material was composed of cDNA or gDNA derived from T cells, B-cell-depleted T cells, or PBMCs. A freely available public database, intended as a resource for researchers studying the immune response to SARS-CoV-2, is where the repertoires were released. Samples came from the ongoing ImmuneRACE study (first 160 participants) plus 1,254 subjects from 6 global collaborators. Deeply sampled blood TCRbeta repertoires from subjects exposed to, actively infected with, or recovered from COVID-19 were included in the dataset. Sample metadata almost always included a de-identified subject ID, COVID-19 status, age in years and sex. What the authors observed across the whole study: The quantity of clinical and demographic metadata differed by source and by participant and was supplied without curation.

Its CDR3 holds 14 amino acids, cysteine through phenylalanine. The kept DNA is CDR3 alone, 42 bases in frame from the first base. Germline trimming amounts to 5 bases on V and 4 bases on J, with 3 as the count of junction bases outside the gene matches. Sequences LNHDA (CDR1) and SQIVND (CDR2) are obtained from the germline V gene (reference sequence). TCRbeta CDR3 regions were amplified from genomic DNA by means of the immunoSEQ Assay, a bias-controlled multiplex PCR. Concerning the study's data processing: The number of nucleated cells in each sample was estimated by amplification of reference gene primers within the assay. Sequence reads were collapsed and filtered to measure the absolute abundance of every unique TCRbeta CDR3 rearrangement. For each sample, productive Simpson clonality was calculated by taking the square root of Simpson's diversity index across productive rearrangements. The source is immuneACCESS, and TCRdb retained only in-frame sequences with V and J called. Part of the clones is not carried over; for the studies checked, unresolved V genes explain less than half of this, and the remainder is unexplained. V and J calls and clone size are copied from that table; D and trimming were computed from the DNA. The sample table records around 280,000 clones; more than 85% of these occur just once. The ten top clones hold roughly 1.3% of the sample.

Collaborating institutions collected whole blood in K2EDTA tubes following their own protocols. For TCRbeta analysis, collaborator samples were shipped as frozen whole blood, as isolated PBMCs, or as DNA extracted from either sample type. This receptor was obtained from a man in his 70s with acute or convalescent COVID-19. The sequencing sample was made of peripheral blood. The chain employs TRBV19 and TRBJ2-5, with 11 bases in between that match TRBD2. This receptor carries the CDR3 CASSDTSGRETQYF. The nucleotide sequence reads as follows: TGTGCCAGTAGTGACACTAGCGGGAGAGAGACCCAGTACTTC. This CDR3, with the reference TRBV19 and TRBJ2-5 proteins standing in past its ends, gives the full variable domain DGGITQSPKYLFRKEGQNVTLSCEQNLNHDAMYWYRQDPGQGLRLIYYSQIVNDFQKGDIAEGYSVSREKKESFPLTVTSAQKNPTAFYLCASSDTSGRETQYFGPGTRLLVL.